These 22 T cell receptor beta chains share one sample of origin, sequenced in a study of shared clonotypes between healthy human individuals. This table comes from immunoSEQ multiplex PCR, and its TCRdb copy is limited to in-frame clones, with some not included. The sample records about 2.4 million clones, approximately 93% being singletons. The sample comprised naive CD4+ T cells from PBMCs. Stated subset: CD45RA+ positively selected. The receptors were gathered from a man aged 18-30 years in good health. Some clones in this sample may be carry-over from other donors' samples.

CDR3 coding DNA: TGTGCCAGCAGTCCCGGAGGCCGGCTGAACACTGAAGCTTTCTTT. Translating gives CASSPGGRLNTEAFF. This chain links TRBV28 with TRBJ1-1; D ambiguous. This CDR3 has 15 residues. V was trimmed by 5 bases and J by 0 bases, leaving 13 bases between them. Germline CDR1 reads MDHEN; CDR2 reads SYDVKM. Full variable domain (missing parts from reference TRBV28 and TRBJ1-1): DVKVTQSSRYLVKRTGEKVFLECVQDMDHENMFWYRQDPGLGLRLIYFSYDVKMKEKGDIPEGYSVSREKKERFSLILESASTNQTSMYLCASSPGGRLNTEAFFGQGTRLTVV.

V is TRBV7-3 and J is TRBJ2-1; 8 nucleotides line up with TRBD2. This CDR3 is built from 18 residues. Germline CDR1 and CDR2: SGHTA and FQGTGA. With V trimmed by 5 bases and J by 5 bases, 17 bases remained unmatched. CDR3 protein: CASSPGRFSGSINNEQFF. The DNA for the CDR3 is TGTGCCAGCAGCCCGGGACGATTCAGCGGGAGTATCAACAATGAGCAGTTCTTC.

The chain is built from TRBV10-3 and TRBJ2-1; TRBD2 aligns across 8 bases. Germline lookup yields CDR1 ENHRY and CDR2 SYGVKD. Trimming at V came to 10 bases and at J to 7 bases, leaving 15 bases not matched to a gene. The CDR3 runs 15 residues. DNA for the CDR3: TGTGCCACTCAGCCGCCCGGGGGGGGACGGAATGAGCAGTTCTTC. Translating gives CATQPPGGGRNEQFF.

V is TRBV6-1 and J is TRBJ2-7; D is perhaps TRBD2 (5 bases). Germline-derived CDR1 and CDR2 are MNHNS and SASEGT. Trimming took off 2 bases at V and 6 bases at J, with 14 bases between the two ends. This CDR3 is 14 amino acids long. The chain's CDR3 is CASSELNTAGEQYF. CDR3 DNA: TGTGCCAGCAGTGAACTCAACACTGCGGGCGAGCAGTACTTC.

The table lists this clone with a count of one. The chain carries TRBV7-2 and TRBJ2-2, with TRBD2 identical over 10 bases. Trimming at V came to 6 bases and at J to 4 bases, leaving 8 bases not matched to a gene. This CDR3 region has 16 residues. Germline V lookup: CDR1 SGHTA, CDR2 FQGNSA. CDR3 bases: TGTGCCAGCAGGTCTACCGGGACTAGCGCCACCGGGGAGCTGTTTTTT. Translated: CASRSTGTSATGELFF.

Only a few counts were recorded for this clone. The rearrangement joins TRBV2 to TRBJ1-1, with 7 nucleotides matching TRBD1. Germline CDR1 and CDR2: SNHLY and FYNNEI. V shed 3 bases, J shed 7 bases, and the junction held 5 bases outside the gene matches. The CDR3 is 13 residues long. In DNA form, the CDR3 reads TGTGCCAGCAGTGAGACGGACAGGTTTGAAGCTTTCTTT. Protein product: CASSETDRFEAFF.

The chain uses TRBV28 and TRBJ2-7, with 10 positions matching TRBD2. V was pared by 3 bases and J by 4 bases, with 3 bases of the junction left unmatched. Germline CDR1 MDHEN, CDR2 SYDVKM. CDR3 length: 14 amino acids. As DNA, the CDR3 is TGTGCCAGCAGTTTTTCTAGCGGGAGATACGAGCAGTACTTC. This encodes CASSFSSGRYEQYF.

This clone was seen a few times. The J gene is TRBJ1-1, the V gene TRBV7-3, with no clear D. V was clipped by 6 bases and J by 0 bases, with 8 bases between them. CDR1 SGHTA and CDR2 FQGTGA come from the germline V gene. This CDR3 is built from 13 residues. This chain's CDR3 is CASRIQLNTEAFF. The CDR3, as DNA: TGTGCCAGCAGAATTCAGTTGAACACTGAAGCTTTCTTT.

This rearrangement joins TRBV10-2 to TRBJ2-5; 7 positions match TRBD1. The CDR3 covers 15 residues. Germline V gene sequence: CDR1 WSHSY, CDR2 SAAADI. J gave up 5 bases and V 2 bases, and 8 bases lay outside the gene matches. CDR3: CASSEPLTGAETQYF. The CDR3 nucleotides read TGCGCCAGCAGTGAGCCGCTCACAGGGGCGGAGACCCAGTACTTC.

The chain's CDR3 is CASKNYRREKLFF. The CDR3 coding sequence is TGTGCCAGCAAGAACTACCGGCGGGAAAAACTGTTTTTT. The J gene is TRBJ1-4, the V gene TRBV6-4; D call uncertain. V was pared by 7 bases and J by 8 bases, with 14 bases between. There are 13 residues in the CDR3. From germline, CDR1 is MRHNA and CDR2 SNTAGT.

The V and J genes are TRBV9 and TRBJ2-1; D remains ambiguous. V dropped 0 bases and J dropped 5 bases, with 9 bases sitting between them. The germline V gene encodes CDR1 SGDLS and CDR2 YYNGEE. The CDR3 covers 14 residues. CDR3 sequence (DNA): TGTGCCAGCAGCGTAGATCTGAAAAACAATGAGCAGTTCTTC. Translation gives CASSVDLKNNEQFF.

The V call is TRBV19, the J call TRBJ1-4; the D is unclear. Trimming shortened V by 9 bases and J by 8 bases, and 19 bases separated the two germline ends. Germline V gene sequence: CDR1 LNHDA, CDR2 SQIVND (reference sequence). CDR3 length: 14 residues. In DNA form, the CDR3 reads TGTGCCAGCAACGACCCTGGGCTATACGAAAAACTGTTTTTT. Its translation is CASNDPGLYEKLFF.

The chain uses TRBV28 and TRBJ1-4, with 8 positions matching TRBD1. J lost 5 bases, V lost 7 bases, and 9 bases had no gene match. The germline CDR1 and CDR2 sequences are MDHEN and SYDVKM. The CDR3 sequence is 15 residues long. DNA of the CDR3: TGTGCCAGCATCTCGGGGGACAGGTTGAATGAAAAACTGTTTTTT. Protein: CASISGDRLNEKLFF.

Written as DNA, the CDR3 is TGTGCCAGCAGTTATGACAGGATGAACACTGAAGCTTTCTTT. Protein sequence: CASSYDRMNTEAFF. The rearrangement joins TRBV6-5 to TRBJ1-1, with D maybe TRBD1 (6 bases). Germline lookup yields CDR1 MNHEY and CDR2 SVGAGI. The CDR3 has 14 residues. With 3 bases removed from V and 0 bases from J, the gap between germline ends came to 8 bases.

The chain links TRBV11-2 to TRBJ2-5; 7 bases are a match to TRBD2. V dropped 5 bases and J dropped 5; count of bases not matched to a gene: 11. The CDR3 contains 15 residues. The germline V gene encodes CDR1 SGHAT and CDR2 FQNNGV. The CDR3 loop reads CASSPRGGYPETQYF. The DNA for the CDR3 is TGTGCCAGCAGCCCCCGGGGAGGGTACCCGGAGACCCAGTACTTC.

This clone was observed a single time. The chain's CDR3 is CARGTSGFVGRSYEQYF. The CDR3 DNA reads as TGCGCCAGGGGGACTAGCGGGTTTGTAGGGAGGTCCTACGAGCAGTACTTC. The J gene is TRBJ2-7, the V gene TRBV23-1; 12 positions match TRBD2. TRBV23-1 is reported as an ORF; its role is uncertain. The junction had 13 bases not matched to a gene; V was cut back by 9 bases and J by 1 base. CDR3 length equals 17 residues.

The chain is built from TRBV9 and TRBJ2-7; 10 bases fit TRBD1. V shed 2 bases and J 6 bases; nucleotides not matched to a gene: 11. Germline V lookup: CDR1 SGDLS, CDR2 YYNGEE. This CDR3 contains 16 residues. The CDR3 is CASSVGAGTGAREQYF. The DNA of the CDR3 is TGTGCCAGCAGCGTGGGGGCCGGGACAGGGGCTCGCGAGCAGTACTTC.

The J gene is TRBJ1-4, the V gene TRBV19, with 9 bases identical to TRBD1. CDR3 length equals 14 residues. Germline CDR1 and CDR2: LNHDA and SQIVND (reference sequence). V shed 8 bases and J 8 bases; nucleotides not matched to a gene: 9. The CDR3: CASRTTGGPEKLFF. The CDR3 DNA follows: TGTGCCAGTCGAACGACAGGGGGACCCGAAAAACTGTTTTTT.

As regards this clone: The same CDR3 also results from other DNA sequences found in this sample. The chain has TRBV9 and TRBJ2-1, with TRBD2 matching over 11 bases. CDR3 size: 16 residues. After removal of 2 bases from V and 3 bases from J, the junction contained 4 bases not matched to a gene. Germline V lookup: CDR1 SGDLS, CDR2 YYNGEE. CDR3 coding DNA: TGTGCCAGCAGCGTGACCGGGACTAGCGGCTACAATGAGCAGTTCTTC. This encodes CASSVTGTSGYNEQFF.

This sequence joins TRBV18 and TRBJ2-1; the D gene is possibly TRBD1 (6 bases). CDR1 is KGHSH and CDR2 is LQKENI in the germline V gene. This CDR3 is 15 amino acids long. V was clipped by 1 base and J by 6 bases, with 13 bases between them. CDR3 coding DNA: TGTGCCAGCTCACCACTGACCTCAGGGGCCAATGAGCAGTTCTTC. It encodes CASSPLTSGANEQFF.

CDR3 coding DNA: TGTGCCAGCTCACCGGCAACCGGGACTGGCACAGATACGCAGTATTTT. Translating it yields CASSPATGTGTDTQYF. V usage is TRBV18 and J usage is TRBJ2-3; D may be TRBD2 (6 bases). Trimming took 3 bases from V and 1 from J, leaving 14 bases between them. Germline V lookup: CDR1 KGHSH, CDR2 LQKENI. The CDR3 spans 16 residues.

The chain combines TRBV19 with TRBJ2-2, with D maybe TRBD1 (6 bases). Trimming pared 7 bases from V and 1 base from J, leaving 13 bases between. The CDR3 loop spans 15 amino acids. Germline V gene lookup returns CDR1 LNHDA and CDR2 SQIVND (reference sequence). The chain's CDR3 is CASNTATGNTGELFF. The CDR3 nucleotides are TGTGCCAGTAACACTGCGACAGGGAACACCGGGGAGCTGTTTTTT.